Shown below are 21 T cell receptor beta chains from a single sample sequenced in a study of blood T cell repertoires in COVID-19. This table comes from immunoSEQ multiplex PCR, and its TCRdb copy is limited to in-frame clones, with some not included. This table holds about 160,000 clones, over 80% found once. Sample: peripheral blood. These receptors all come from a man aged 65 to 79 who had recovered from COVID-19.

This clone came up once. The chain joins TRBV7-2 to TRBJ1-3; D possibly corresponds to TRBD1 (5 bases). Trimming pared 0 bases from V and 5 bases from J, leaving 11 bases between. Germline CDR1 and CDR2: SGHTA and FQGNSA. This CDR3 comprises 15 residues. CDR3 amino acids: CASSLAQGVRNTIYF. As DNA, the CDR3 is TGTGCCAGCAGCTTAGCGCAGGGTGTAAGAAACACCATATATTTT.

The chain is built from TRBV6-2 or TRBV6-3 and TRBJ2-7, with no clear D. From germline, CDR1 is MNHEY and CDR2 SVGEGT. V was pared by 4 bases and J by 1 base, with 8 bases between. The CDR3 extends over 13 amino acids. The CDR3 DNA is TGTGCCAGCAGTTTAGGCGGTTCCTACGAGCAGTACTTC. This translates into CASSLGGSYEQYF.

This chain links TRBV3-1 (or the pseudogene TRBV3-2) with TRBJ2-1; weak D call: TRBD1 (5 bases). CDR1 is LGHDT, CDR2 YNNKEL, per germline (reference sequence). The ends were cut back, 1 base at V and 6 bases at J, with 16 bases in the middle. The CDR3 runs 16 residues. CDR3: CASSQGVSGLSNEQFF. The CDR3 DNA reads TGTGCCAGCAGCCAAGGGGTGTCAGGGTTGAGCAATGAGCAGTTCTTC.

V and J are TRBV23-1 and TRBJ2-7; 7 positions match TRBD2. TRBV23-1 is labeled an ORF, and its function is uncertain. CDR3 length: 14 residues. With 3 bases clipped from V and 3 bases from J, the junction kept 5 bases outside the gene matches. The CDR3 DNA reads TGCGCCAGCAGTCACCCCCAGCGGGGCTACGAGCAGTACTTC. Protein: CASSHPQRGYEQYF.

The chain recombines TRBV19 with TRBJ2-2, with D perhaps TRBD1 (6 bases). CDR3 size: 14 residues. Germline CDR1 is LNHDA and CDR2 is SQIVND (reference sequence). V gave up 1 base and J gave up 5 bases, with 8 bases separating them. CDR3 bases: TGTGCCAGTAGTATAGGAGGGGGAACCGGGGAGCTGTTTTTT. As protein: CASSIGGGTGELFF.

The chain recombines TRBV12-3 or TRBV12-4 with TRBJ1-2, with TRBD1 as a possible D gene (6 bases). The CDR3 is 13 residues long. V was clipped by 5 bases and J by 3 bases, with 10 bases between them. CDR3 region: CASSRDTDYGYTF. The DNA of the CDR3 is TGTGCCAGCAGTCGGGACACCGACTATGGCTACACCTTC.

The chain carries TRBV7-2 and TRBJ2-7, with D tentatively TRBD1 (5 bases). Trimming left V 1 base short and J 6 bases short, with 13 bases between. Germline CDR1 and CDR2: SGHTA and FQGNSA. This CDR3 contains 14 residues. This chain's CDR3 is CASSLVGRDGEQYF. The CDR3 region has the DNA TGTGCCAGCAGCTTAGTCGGCAGGGATGGCGAGCAGTACTTC.

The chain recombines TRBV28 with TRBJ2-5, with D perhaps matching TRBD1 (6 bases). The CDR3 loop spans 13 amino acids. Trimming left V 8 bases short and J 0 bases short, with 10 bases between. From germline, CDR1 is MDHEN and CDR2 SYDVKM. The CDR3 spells CASSGTNQETQYF. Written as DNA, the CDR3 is TGTGCCAGCTCCGGGACAAACCAAGAGACCCAGTACTTC.

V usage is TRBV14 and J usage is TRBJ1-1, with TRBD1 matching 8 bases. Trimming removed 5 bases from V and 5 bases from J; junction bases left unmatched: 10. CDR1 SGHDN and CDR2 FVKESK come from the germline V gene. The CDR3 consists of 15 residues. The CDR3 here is CASSKRTGLGTEAFF. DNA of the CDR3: TGTGCCAGCAGCAAACGGACAGGGCTAGGGACTGAAGCTTTCTTT.

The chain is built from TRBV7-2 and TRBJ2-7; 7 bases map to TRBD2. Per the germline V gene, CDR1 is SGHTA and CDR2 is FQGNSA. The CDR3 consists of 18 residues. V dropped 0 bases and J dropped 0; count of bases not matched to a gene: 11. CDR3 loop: CASSLAPAGVSSSYEQYF. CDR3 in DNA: TGTGCCAGCAGCTTAGCGCCGGCGGGAGTTTCCAGCTCCTACGAGCAGTACTTC.

CDR3 protein: CASIRDRGNEQFF. The CDR3 nucleotides read TGTGCCAGCATACGGGACAGGGGAAATGAGCAGTTCTTC. V gene TRBV2 combines with J gene TRBJ2-1, with 10 positions matching TRBD1. The germline V gene has CDR1 SNHLY and CDR2 FYNNEI. CDR3 length: 13 residues. J gave up 7 bases and V 7 bases, and 4 bases lay outside the gene matches.

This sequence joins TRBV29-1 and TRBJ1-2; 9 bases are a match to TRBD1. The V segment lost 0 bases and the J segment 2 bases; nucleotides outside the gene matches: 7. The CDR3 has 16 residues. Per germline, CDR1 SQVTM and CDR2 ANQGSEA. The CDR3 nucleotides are TGCAGCGTTGAAGACCTCGGACAGGGGAGGAACTATGGCTACACCTTC. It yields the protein CSVEDLGQGRNYGYTF.

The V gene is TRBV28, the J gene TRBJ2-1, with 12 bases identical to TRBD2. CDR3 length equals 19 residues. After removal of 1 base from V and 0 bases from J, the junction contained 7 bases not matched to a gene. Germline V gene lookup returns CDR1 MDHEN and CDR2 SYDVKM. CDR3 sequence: CASSLYLAGGRSSYNEQFF. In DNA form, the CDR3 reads TGTGCCAGCAGTTTATACCTAGCGGGAGGGCGTAGCTCCTACAATGAGCAGTTCTTC.

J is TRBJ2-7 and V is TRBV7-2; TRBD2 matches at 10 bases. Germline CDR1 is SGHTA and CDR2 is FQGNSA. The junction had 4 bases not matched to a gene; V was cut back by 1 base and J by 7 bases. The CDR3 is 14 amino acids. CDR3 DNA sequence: TGTGCCAGCAGCTTAGGGCTAGCGGGAGATGAGCAGTACTTC. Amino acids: CASSLGLAGDEQYF.

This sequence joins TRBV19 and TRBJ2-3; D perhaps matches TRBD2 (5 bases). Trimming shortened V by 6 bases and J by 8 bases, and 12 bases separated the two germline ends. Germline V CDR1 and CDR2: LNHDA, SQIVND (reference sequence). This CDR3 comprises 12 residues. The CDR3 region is CASRTLGGTQYF. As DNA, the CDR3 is TGTGCCAGTAGGACCCTTGGAGGTACGCAGTATTTT.

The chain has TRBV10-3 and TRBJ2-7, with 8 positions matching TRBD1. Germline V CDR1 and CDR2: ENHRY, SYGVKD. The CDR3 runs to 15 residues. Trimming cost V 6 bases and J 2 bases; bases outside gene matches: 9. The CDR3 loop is CAIREGDRQTYEQYF. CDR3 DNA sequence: TGTGCCATCAGGGAAGGGGACAGGCAAACCTACGAGCAGTACTTC.

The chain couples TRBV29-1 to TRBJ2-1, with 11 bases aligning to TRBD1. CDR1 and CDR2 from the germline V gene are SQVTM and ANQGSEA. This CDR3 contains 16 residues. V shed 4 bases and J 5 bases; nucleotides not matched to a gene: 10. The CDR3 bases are TGCAGCGTTGGGGAACCGGGACAGGGGGAACACAATGAGCAGTTCTTC. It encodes CSVGEPGQGEHNEQFF.

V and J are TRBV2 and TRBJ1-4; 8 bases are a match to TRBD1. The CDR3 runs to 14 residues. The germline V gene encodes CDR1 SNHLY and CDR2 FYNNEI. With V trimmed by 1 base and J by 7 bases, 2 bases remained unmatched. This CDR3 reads CASSEGQGFEKLFF. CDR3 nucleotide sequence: TGTGCCAGCAGTGAAGGACAGGGGTTTGAAAAACTGTTTTTT.

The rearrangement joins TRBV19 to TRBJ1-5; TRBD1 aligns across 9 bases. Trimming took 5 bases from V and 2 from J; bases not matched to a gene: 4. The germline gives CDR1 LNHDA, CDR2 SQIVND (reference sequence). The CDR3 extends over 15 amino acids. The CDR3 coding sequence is TGTGCCAGTAGTGCTCGGGACAGGGGCAATCAGCCCCAGCATTTT. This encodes CASSARDRGNQPQHF.

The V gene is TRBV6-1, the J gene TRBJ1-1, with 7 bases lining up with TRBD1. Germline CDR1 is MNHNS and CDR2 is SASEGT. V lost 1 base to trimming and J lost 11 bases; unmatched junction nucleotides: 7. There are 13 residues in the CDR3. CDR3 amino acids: CASSEGQGWSAFF. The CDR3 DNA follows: TGTGCCAGCAGTGAAGGACAGGGATGGAGTGCTTTCTTT.

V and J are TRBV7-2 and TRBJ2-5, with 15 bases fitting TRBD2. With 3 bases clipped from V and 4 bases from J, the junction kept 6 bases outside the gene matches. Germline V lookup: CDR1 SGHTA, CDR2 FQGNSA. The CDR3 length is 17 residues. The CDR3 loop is CASSFAGLAGGSETQYF. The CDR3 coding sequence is TGTGCCAGCAGCTTTGCCGGACTAGCGGGAGGGTCAGAGACCCAGTACTTC.